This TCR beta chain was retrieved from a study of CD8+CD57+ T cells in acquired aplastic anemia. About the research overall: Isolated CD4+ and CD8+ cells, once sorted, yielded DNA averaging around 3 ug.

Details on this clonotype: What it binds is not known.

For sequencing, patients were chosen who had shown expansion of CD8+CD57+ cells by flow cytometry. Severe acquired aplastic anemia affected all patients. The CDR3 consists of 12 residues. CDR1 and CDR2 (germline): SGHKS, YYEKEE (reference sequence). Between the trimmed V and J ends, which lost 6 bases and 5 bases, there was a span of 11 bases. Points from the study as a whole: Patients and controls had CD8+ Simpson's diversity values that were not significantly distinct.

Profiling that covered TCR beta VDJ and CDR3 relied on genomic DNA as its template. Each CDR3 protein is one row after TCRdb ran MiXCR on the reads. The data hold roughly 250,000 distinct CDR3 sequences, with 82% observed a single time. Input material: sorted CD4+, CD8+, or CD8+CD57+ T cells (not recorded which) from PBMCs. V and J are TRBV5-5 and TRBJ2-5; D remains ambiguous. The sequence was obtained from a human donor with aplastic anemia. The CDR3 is CASKVARETQYF. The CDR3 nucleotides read TGTGCCAGCAAGGTCGCTAGGGAGACCCAGTACTTC. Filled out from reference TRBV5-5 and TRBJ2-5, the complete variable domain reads DAGVTQSPTHLIKTRGQQVTLRCSPISGHKSVSWYQQVLGQGPQFIFQYYEKEERGRGNFPDRFSARQFPNYSSELNVNALLLGDSALYLCASKVARETQYFGPGTRLLVL.